This TCR beta chain was recorded in a study of graft-versus-host responses after intestinal transplantation (dated by TCRdb to 2020 to 2023). Broadly, across the study: Recipients received multivisceral, liver-intestinal, or isolated intestinal transplants. Anti-thymocyte globulin induction was given to all recipients, followed by maintenance tacrolimus and steroids for two to four years. Graft-versus-host and host-versus-graft alloreactive T cell clones were tracked in the graft, circulation and bone marrow after intestinal transplantation using bulk TCR-beta CDR3 sequencing. Alloreactive clones were identified by sequencing pre-transplant mixed lymphocyte reaction products and comparing them with unstimulated pre-transplant donor and recipient T cells. The cohort enrolled 24 intestinal transplant recipients, one of whom was a retransplant, and a few patients without pretransplant specimens were excluded. Donor T cell macrochimerism was defined as a peak of at least 4% donor T cells among recipient peripheral blood mononuclear cells. Samples from a few later patients were sequenced in-house on an Illumina MiSeq with MiXCR processing rather than by the commercial service.

CDR1 and CDR2, per the germline V gene (reference sequence), are GTSNPN and SVGIG. V loses 2 bases, J loses 6 bases, and the germline ends lie 12 bases apart. The CDR3 goes from the cysteine to the phenylalanine over 13 residues. Left in the record is the CDR3 DNA by itself, 39 bases read in frame from the first base. Broad study findings and their caveats: The relatively low number and heterogeneity of intestinal transplant patients limited the conclusions. GvH clones turned up in recipient bone marrow, with some appearing earlier in ileal mucosa or blood, a pattern consistent with an intestinal mucosal origin. In the allografts of patients with donor T cell macrochimerism, GvH to HvG T cell clonal ratios were high. Early after transplant, declines in HvG clones were associated with peak levels of circulating GvH clones.

The time point label here, explained by the study, means: cells obtained before transplantation from donor or recipient. CD3+CD4+ and CD3+CD8+ populations were FACS-sorted from unstimulated pre-transplant donor and recipient cells taken from spleen or lymph nodes. Library method: the immunoSEQ multiplex PCR assay. For most patients, genomic DNA was isolated using the Qiagen DNeasy Blood and Tissue Kit and was shipped frozen to Adaptive Biotechnologies for TCR sequencing. Adaptive Biotechnologies carried out high-throughput TCR-beta CDR3 sequencing of genomic DNA for most patients. On the authors' methods: TCR sequencing data for approximately 19 patients were retrieved from Adaptive's ImmunoSEQ software; three other patients were processed with MiXCR and VDJtools. To correct CD4 versus CD8 sorting errors, sequences present in both subsets at a frequency ratio below 5:1 were removed. CDR3 nucleotide sequences shared by donor and recipient were removed because the origin of these sequences could not be assigned. To count as alloreactive, a clone needed at least 2-fold expansion over unstimulated cells and a minimum CFSE-low frequency of 0.002% (template counts) or 0.001% (read counts). A clone was considered mappable if detected in the sequenced pre-transplant spleen, lymph node, or MLR CFSE-low populations of the donor or recipient. The cumulative frequency of alloreactive clones was calculated as a percentage of all sequences, weighted by copy number. TCRdb mirrors the immuneACCESS table, restricted to in-frame sequences. Some clones are absent from its copies; in checked studies, under half trace to an unresolved V gene, and the reason for the others is unknown. V and J calls and clone size follow that table, whereas D and trimming were derived from the DNA. For this sample the table gives some 50,000 clones, of which about 81% were detected only once. The ten top clones hold 0.45% to 0.55% of the sample.

Remarks on this clone: Its binding antigen is unknown. Nothing much larger sits one base from this clone, and base qualities are not available.

The sequence came from a human donor who was the organ donor for an intestinal transplant. Recombination connected TRBV30 to TRBJ2-3; confidence is insufficient to name the D gene. The starting material was unstimulated CD4+ T cells sorted from spleen or lymph node cells, obtained before transplant. CDR3 region: CAWSFGPSDTQYF. The sequenced DNA is TGTGCCTGGAGTTTCGGGCCGTCGGATACGCAGTATTTT.